A selection of T cell receptor beta chains follows, all from one sample in a study of graft-versus-host responses after intestinal transplantation. Their recognized antigens are unknown. Measured with immunoSEQ multiplex PCR; TCRdb has only the in-frame clones, and not every one. The sample carries over 100,000 clones, approximately 95% recorded once. The sample in question was unstimulated CD8+ T cells sorted from spleen or lymph node cells, obtained before intestinal transplant. Source of these receptors: a human donor who received an intestinal transplant. Both conserved end residues are part of each CDR3. Each record gives: J gene, V gene, D gene, clone size, CDR3 protein, CDR3 DNA. D genes are given only for firm matches. Where a row states a size, it is once, few, many or the class of an expanded clone; other rows omit it.

j_gene: TRBJ2-1
v_gene: TRBV25-1
d_gene: -
abundance: -
CDR3aa: CASSSYEQFF
CDR3nt: TGTGCCAGCTCCTCATATGAGCAGTTCTTC

j_gene: TRBJ2-5
v_gene: TRBV2
d_gene: TRBD2
abundance: -
CDR3aa: CASTQALTSGQTQYF
CDR3nt: TGTGCCAGCACCCAAGCCCTGACTAGCGGACAGACCCAGTACTTC

j_gene: TRBJ2-1
v_gene: TRBV9
d_gene: TRBD2
abundance: -
CDR3aa: CASSSGTSEEQFF
CDR3nt: TGTGCCAGCAGCTCCGGGACTAGCGAGGAGCAGTTCTTC

j_gene: TRBJ1-2
v_gene: TRBV29-1
d_gene: TRBD1
abundance: -
CDR3aa: CSGWTGNGYTF
CDR3nt: TGCAGCGGCTGGACAGGGAATGGCTACACCTTC

j_gene: TRBJ2-7
v_gene: TRBV27
d_gene: -
abundance: -
CDR3aa: CASSLQGEQYF
CDR3nt: TGTGCCAGCAGTTTACAGGGCGAGCAGTACTTC

j_gene: TRBJ1-4
v_gene: TRBV7-9
d_gene: -
abundance: -
CDR3aa: CASSLGPGLVF
CDR3nt: TGTGCCAGCAGCTTAGGTCCGGGGTTGGTTTTT

j_gene: TRBJ2-1
v_gene: TRBV5-6
d_gene: TRBD1
abundance: -
CDR3aa: CASSSGTGIDEQFF
CDR3nt: TGTGCCAGCAGCTCCGGGACAGGGATCGATGAGCAGTTCTTC

j_gene: TRBJ1-2
v_gene: TRBV7-9
d_gene: -
abundance: -
CDR3aa: CASSPGGGADYGYTF
CDR3nt: TGTGCCAGCAGCCCGGGTGGGGGGGCGGACTATGGCTACACCTTC

j_gene: TRBJ2-7
v_gene: TRBV9
d_gene: -
abundance: once
CDR3aa: CASSVGSGSYEQYF
CDR3nt: TGTGCCAGCAGCGTAGGCTCCGGGTCCTACGAGCAGTACTTC

j_gene: TRBJ2-1
v_gene: TRBV5-8
d_gene: -
abundance: -
CDR3aa: CASSFRNEQFF
CDR3nt: TGTGCCAGCAGCTTCAGGAATGAGCAGTTCTTC

j_gene: TRBJ2-7
v_gene: TRBV6-1
d_gene: TRBD2
abundance: -
CDR3aa: CASRRLAGGAYEQYF
CDR3nt: TGTGCCAGCAGGAGACTAGCGGGAGGCGCCTACGAGCAGTACTTC

j_gene: TRBJ2-7
v_gene: TRBV27
d_gene: TRBD1
abundance: -
CDR3aa: CASSNRDRGYEQYF
CDR3nt: TGTGCCAGCAGTAACCGGGACAGGGGGTACGAGCAGTACTTC

j_gene: TRBJ2-7
v_gene: TRBV7-9
d_gene: TRBD1
abundance: -
CDR3aa: CASSLPGQGENEQYF
CDR3nt: TGTGCCAGCAGCTTACCGGGACAGGGAGAGAACGAGCAGTACTTC

j_gene: TRBJ1-1
v_gene: TRBV7-9
d_gene: TRBD1
abundance: few
CDR3aa: CASSWGQGTTDAFF
CDR3nt: TGTGCCAGCAGCTGGGGACAGGGGACGACTGATGCTTTCTTT

j_gene: TRBJ2-5
v_gene: TRBV19
d_gene: TRBD2
abundance: -
CDR3aa: CASTQTSGRGETQYF
CDR3nt: TGTGCCAGTACCCAAACTAGCGGGAGAGGGGAGACCCAGTACTTC

j_gene: TRBJ1-1
v_gene: TRBV5-1
d_gene: -
abundance: -
CDR3aa: CASSLAPLMFNTEAFF
CDR3nt: TGCGCCAGCAGCTTGGCCCCCCTAATGTTTAACACTGAAGCTTTCTTT

j_gene: TRBJ1-5
v_gene: TRBV7-9
d_gene: -
abundance: -
CDR3aa: CASSLWGEDREVGQPQHF
CDR3nt: TGTGCCAGCAGCCTTTGGGGGGAAGACAGAGAAGTGGGTCAGCCCCAGCATTTT

j_gene: TRBJ2-1
v_gene: TRBV9
d_gene: -
abundance: -
CDR3aa: CASSALTNEQFF
CDR3nt: TGTGCCAGCAGCGCCCTCACTAATGAGCAGTTCTTC

j_gene: TRBJ2-7
v_gene: TRBV7-9
d_gene: -
abundance: -
CDR3aa: CASSSLSYEQYF
CDR3nt: TGTGCCAGCAGCTCCCTATCCTACGAGCAGTACTTC

j_gene: TRBJ2-1
v_gene: TRBV7-9
d_gene: TRBD2
abundance: -
CDR3aa: CASSQAAGGFYNEQFF
CDR3nt: TGTGCCAGCAGCCAGGCGGCGGGGGGGTTCTACAATGAGCAGTTCTTC

j_gene: TRBJ2-7
v_gene: TRBV7-2
d_gene: TRBD1
abundance: -
CDR3aa: CASSSGTVYEQYF
CDR3nt: TGTGCCAGCAGCTCCGGGACAGTCTACGAGCAGTACTTC

j_gene: TRBJ2-1
v_gene: TRBV25-1
d_gene: TRBD2
abundance: -
CDR3aa: CASSVGRAEQFF
CDR3nt: TGTGCCAGCAGTGTTGGGAGGGCTGAGCAGTTCTTC

j_gene: TRBJ2-2
v_gene: TRBV18
d_gene: TRBD1
abundance: -
CDR3aa: CASSPVNRGPNTGELFF
CDR3nt: TGTGCCAGCTCACCAGTGAACAGGGGGCCGAACACCGGGGAGCTGTTTTTT

j_gene: TRBJ1-1
v_gene: TRBV4-3
d_gene: TRBD1
abundance: -
CDR3aa: CASSRGTGGTEAFF
CDR3nt: TGCGCCAGCAGCCGAGGGACAGGGGGAACTGAAGCTTTCTTT

j_gene: TRBJ2-7
v_gene: TRBV30
d_gene: -
abundance: -
CDR3aa: CAWMERGLSEQYF
CDR3nt: TGTGCCTGGATGGAAAGGGGGTTGTCCGAGCAGTACTTC

j_gene: TRBJ2-1
v_gene: TRBV6-5
d_gene: TRBD1
abundance: -
CDR3aa: CASSSLTGDSYNEQFF
CDR3nt: TGTGCCAGCAGTTCCTTGACAGGGGATTCCTACAATGAGCAGTTCTTC

j_gene: TRBJ2-7
v_gene: TRBV30
d_gene: TRBD1
abundance: -
CDR3aa: CAWSTRQGYEQYF
CDR3nt: TGTGCCTGGAGTACTAGACAGGGCTACGAGCAGTACTTC